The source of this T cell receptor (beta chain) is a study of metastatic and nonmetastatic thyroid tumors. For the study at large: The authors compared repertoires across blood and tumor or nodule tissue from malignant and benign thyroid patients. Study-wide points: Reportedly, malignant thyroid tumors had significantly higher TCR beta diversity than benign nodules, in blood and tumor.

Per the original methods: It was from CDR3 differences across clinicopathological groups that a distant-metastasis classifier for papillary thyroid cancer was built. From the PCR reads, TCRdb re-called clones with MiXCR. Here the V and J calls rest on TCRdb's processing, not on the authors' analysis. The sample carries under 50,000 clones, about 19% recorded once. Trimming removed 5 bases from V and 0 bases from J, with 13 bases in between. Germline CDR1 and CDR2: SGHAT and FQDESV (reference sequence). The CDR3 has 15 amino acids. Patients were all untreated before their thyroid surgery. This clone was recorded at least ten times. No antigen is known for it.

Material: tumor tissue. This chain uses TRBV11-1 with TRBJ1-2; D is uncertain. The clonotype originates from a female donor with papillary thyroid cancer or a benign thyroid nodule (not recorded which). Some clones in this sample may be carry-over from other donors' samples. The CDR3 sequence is CASSRMGGPNYGYTF. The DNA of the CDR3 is TGTGCCAGCAGCAGAATGGGCGGACCTAACTATGGCTACACCTTC. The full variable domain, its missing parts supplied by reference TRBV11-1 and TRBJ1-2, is EAEVAQSPRYKITEKSQAVAFWCDPISGHATLYWYRQILGQGPELLVQFQDESVVDDSQLPKDRFSAERLKGVDSTLKIQPAELGDSAMYLCASSRMGGPNYGYTFGSGTRLTVV.